These 23 T cell receptor beta chains came from one sample sequenced in a study of blood T cell repertoires in COVID-19. Assay: immunoSEQ multiplex PCR; the TCRdb copy retains only in-frame clones and omits some. The sample yields more than 400,000 clones, about nine tenths seen once. Sequenced: PBMCs or T cells enriched from blood (not recorded which). These receptors were collected from a man younger than 30 who had recovered from COVID-19.

A word on this clone: Other DNA sequences in the same sample also yield this CDR3. The chain carries TRBV28 and TRBJ2-7; 8 bases map to TRBD1. CDR1 is MDHEN and CDR2 is SYDVKM in the germline V gene. CDR3 length equals 12 residues. Germline trimming cut 6 bases from V and 3 bases from J; bases unmatched to any gene: 1. The CDR3 spells CASRGTGYEQYF. The CDR3 nucleotides read TGTGCCAGCAGGGGGACAGGCTACGAGCAGTACTTC.

In this sample, this clone turned up once. The V and J genes are TRBV6-5 and TRBJ2-1, with D possibly matching TRBD2 (5 bases). Trimming left V 7 bases short and J 2 bases short, with 9 bases between. The CDR3 contains 13 residues. From germline, CDR1 is MNHEY and CDR2 SVGAGI. The CDR3 DNA is TGTGCCAGCAACCTCGGGACCTACAATGAGCAGTTCTTC. Translating gives CASNLGTYNEQFF.

The J gene is TRBJ1-2, the V gene TRBV3-1 (or the pseudogene TRBV3-2), with D possibly being TRBD1 (5 bases). Germline CDR1 reads LGHDT; CDR2 reads YNNKEL (reference sequence). Trimming took off 6 bases at V and 4 bases at J, with 15 bases between the two ends. This CDR3 is built from 14 residues. CDR3 bases: TGTGCCAGCAGATCTGACAGACGGAGCTATGGCTACACCTTC. Protein sequence: CASRSDRRSYGYTF.

This clone has more than one count but fewer than ten. The chain links TRBV28 to TRBJ2-1; TRBD2 matches 9 bases. The V segment lost 6 bases and the J segment 2 bases; nucleotides outside the gene matches: 8. Germline CDR1 reads MDHEN; CDR2 reads SYDVKM. This CDR3 comprises 16 residues. CDR3 sequence reads: CASRDSGSGTYNEQFF. The CDR3 DNA follows: TGTGCCAGCAGAGATAGCGGGAGCGGTACCTACAATGAGCAGTTCTTC.

This sequence joins TRBV24-1 and TRBJ2-1; D perhaps matches TRBD2 (6 bases). Germline V gene sequence: CDR1 KGHDR, CDR2 SFDVKD. Trimming removed 3 bases from V and 8 bases from J, with 22 bases in between. The CDR3 sequence is 17 residues long. CDR3 sequence: CATSDPSGVPGGDEQFF. The CDR3 DNA sequence: TGTGCCACCAGTGATCCGTCGGGGGTCCCGGGCGGGGATGAGCAGTTCTTC.

A note on this clone: Other DNA sequences in this specimen translate into the identical CDR3. The chain combines TRBV27 with TRBJ2-7; 7 bases line up with TRBD1. The CDR3 sequence is 14 residues long. The J segment lost 0 bases and the V segment lost 6 bases, leaving 5 bases of the junction unmatched. From germline, CDR1 is MNHEY and CDR2 SMNVEV (reference sequence). In nucleotides, the CDR3 is TGTGCCAGCAGCCGTAGGGACAGCTCCTACGAGCAGTACTTC. Its translation: CASSRRDSSYEQYF.

The V and J genes are TRBV5-1 and TRBJ1-1; 7 nucleotides align to TRBD1. V lost 4 bases and J lost 1; bases outside the gene matches: 7. Germline CDR1 reads SGHRS; CDR2 reads YFSETQ. The CDR3 loop spans 15 amino acids. This chain's CDR3 is CASSTPGTANTEAFF. CDR3 sequence (DNA): TGCGCCAGCAGCACCCCCGGGACAGCGAACACTGAAGCTTTCTTT.

The chain carries TRBV5-1 and TRBJ1-4; D gene uncertain. From germline, CDR1 is SGHRS and CDR2 YFSETQ. The ends were cut back, 3 bases at V and 6 bases at J, with 18 bases in the middle. The CDR3 has 16 residues. The CDR3, as DNA: TGCGCCAGCAGCTCCGCTCGCCCGGGAGGAGATGAAAAACTGTTTTTT. It encodes CASSSARPGGDEKLFF.

The chain joins TRBV5-5 to TRBJ2-7; 11 bases match TRBD1. The germline V gene encodes CDR1 SGHKS and CDR2 YYEKEE (reference sequence). The CDR3 runs 14 residues. The junction had 3 bases not matched to a gene; V was cut back by 4 bases and J by 3 bases. The CDR3 sequence: CASSVGTGGYEQYF. As DNA, the CDR3 is TGTGCCAGCAGCGTAGGGACAGGGGGCTACGAGCAGTACTTC.

The V gene is TRBV10-2, the J gene TRBJ2-7; D possibly corresponds to TRBD2 (5 bases). Trimming removed 3 bases at V and 2 bases at J, with 20 bases between. CDR1 and CDR2 from the germline V gene are WSHSY and SAAADI. The CDR3 consists of 17 residues. This CDR3 reads CASSEQRGAGGAYEQYF. The CDR3 DNA is TGCGCCAGCAGTGAACAACGTGGTGCGGGCGGAGCCTACGAGCAGTACTTC.

Only a few counts were recorded for this clone. The CDR3 DNA is TGTGCCAGCAGTGAGCGGAGCTCCTATAATTCACCCCTCCACTTT. This encodes CASSERSSYNSPLHF. The chain uses TRBV28 and TRBJ1-6; D gene unclear. The V end lost 5 bases, the J end lost 0 bases, and 8 bases lay between the germline ends. CDR1 and CDR2 (germline): MDHEN, SYDVKM. The CDR3 consists of 15 residues.

The CDR3 sequence: CASSPRQGYEQYF. In DNA, the CDR3 is TGTGCCAGCAGCCCGCGACAGGGGTACGAGCAGTACTTC. The V gene is TRBV11-2, the J gene TRBJ2-7; 8 nucleotides match TRBD1. In germline, CDR1 is SGHAT, CDR2 FQNNGV. The CDR3 is 13 amino acids. V dropped 5 bases and J dropped 4; count of bases not matched to a gene: 4.

The rearrangement joins TRBV28 to TRBJ1-5; TRBD1 might be the D (5 bases). This CDR3 is built from 15 residues. Per the germline V gene, CDR1 is MDHEN and CDR2 is SYDVKM. V lost 5 bases and J lost 6, with 17 bases in between. CDR3 nucleotides: TGTGCCAGCAGTACTAATCAGGGTACGGGTCAGCCCCAGCATTTT. Translation gives CASSTNQGTGQPQHF.

The chain joins TRBV11-2 to TRBJ1-1; 7 bases line up with TRBD1. The germline V gene has CDR1 SGHAT and CDR2 FQNNGV. The CDR3 length is 15 residues. V was pared by 1 base and J by 1 base, with 3 bases of the junction left unmatched. The DNA for the CDR3 is TGTGCCAGCAGCTTAGGCGGGACAGCGAACACTGAAGCTTTCTTT. Translated: CASSLGGTANTEAFF.

This rearrangement joins TRBV7-3 to TRBJ2-1; perhaps TRBD2 as D (6 bases). Per the germline V gene, CDR1 is SGHTA and CDR2 is FQGTGA. Deletions cut 2 bases from V and 7 bases from J, with 15 bases between. The CDR3 has 15 residues. The CDR3 nucleotides are TGTGCCAGCAGCTTAGGAGGGCCTTCTATAAATGAGCAGTTCTTC. This codes for CASSLGGPSINEQFF. The whole variable domain, filled in from reference TRBV7-3 and TRBJ2-1, reads GAGVSQTPSNKVTEKGKYVELRCDPISGHTALYWYRQSLGQGPEFLIYFQGTGAADDSGLPNDRFFAVRPEGSVSTLKIQRTERGDSAVYLCASSLGGPSINEQFFGPGTRLTVL.

A single count supports this clone. The chain is built from TRBV5-1 and TRBJ2-1, with unresolved D. Looked up from germline, CDR1 is SGHRS and CDR2 is YFSETQ. The length of the CDR3 is 12 residues. Between the trimmed V and J ends, which lost 4 bases and 8 bases, there was a span of 10 bases. CDR3: CASSPELDEQFF. In nucleotides, the CDR3 is TGCGCCAGCAGCCCCGAATTAGATGAGCAGTTCTTC.

V and J are TRBV10-3 and TRBJ1-5; perhaps TRBD1 as D (5 bases). CDR1 and CDR2 from the germline V gene are ENHRY and SYGVKD. The CDR3 consists of 14 residues. V lost 0 bases, J lost 6 bases, and 9 bases lay in between. CDR3 region: CAISESGGTQPQHF. CDR3 bases: TGTGCCATCAGTGAGTCAGGAGGGACTCAGCCCCAGCATTTT.

The chain joins TRBV5-6 to TRBJ1-5, with a possible D match to TRBD1 (5 bases). The CDR3 length is 13 residues. CDR1 is SGHDT and CDR2 is YYEEEE in the germline V gene. V lost 4 bases to trimming and J lost 5 bases, with 10 bases between them. CDR3 loop: CASSAAGYQPQHF. The CDR3 bases are TGTGCCAGCAGCGCCGCAGGGTATCAGCCCCAGCATTTT.

Concerning this clone itself: Other DNA sequences in this sample translate to the same CDR3. This chain links TRBV5-1 with TRBJ1-3; tentative D call: TRBD1 (5 bases). The CDR3 covers 14 residues. Germline V lookup: CDR1 SGHRS, CDR2 YFSETQ. The V gene lost 3 bases and the J gene lost 0 bases, with 7 bases spanning the gap. CDR3 nucleotide sequence: TGCGCCAGCAGCTCCGGGGGCTCTGGAAACACCATATATTTT. Translation: CASSSGGSGNTIYF.

The gene calls are TRBV19 and TRBJ1-2; 8 bases are a match to TRBD1. This CDR3 is 15 amino acids long. J gave up 6 bases and V 3 bases, and 9 bases lay outside the gene matches. Germline CDR1 LNHDA, CDR2 SQIVND (reference sequence). CDR3 region: CASSMVWTGNHGYTF. The CDR3 DNA sequence: TGTGCCAGTAGTATGGTCTGGACAGGGAATCATGGCTACACCTTC.

The chain carries TRBV10-3 and TRBJ1-3; D might be TRBD1 (6 bases). V was shortened by 7 bases and J by 4 bases, with 14 bases between the two germline ends. Germline V gene sequence: CDR1 ENHRY, CDR2 SYGVKD. CDR3 length: 14 amino acids. CDR3 sequence (DNA): TGTGCCATCAATGCCGACAGGATAGGAAACACCATATATTTT. It yields the protein CAINADRIGNTIYF.

This chain connects TRBV30 to TRBJ1-2; 9 bases line up with TRBD1. The CDR3 has 15 residues. V shed 4 bases and J 8 bases; nucleotides not matched to a gene: 14. Germline V lookup: CDR1 GTSNPN, CDR2 SVGIG (reference sequence). The CDR3 sequence: CAWTTGTGKTGGYTF. CDR3 DNA sequence: TGTGCCTGGACCACCGGGACAGGGAAAACTGGCGGCTACACCTTC.

The chain carries TRBV19 and TRBJ1-2; TRBD1 matches at 9 bases. The CDR3 totals 14 residues. The V gene end was trimmed by 8 bases and the J gene end by 7 bases; junction bases not matched to a gene: 11. Germline V gene sequence: CDR1 LNHDA, CDR2 SQIVND (reference sequence). CDR3 sequence: CASRGDRGGSGYTF. In nucleotides, the CDR3 is TGTGCCAGTCGGGGAGACAGGGGGGGAAGTGGCTACACCTTC.